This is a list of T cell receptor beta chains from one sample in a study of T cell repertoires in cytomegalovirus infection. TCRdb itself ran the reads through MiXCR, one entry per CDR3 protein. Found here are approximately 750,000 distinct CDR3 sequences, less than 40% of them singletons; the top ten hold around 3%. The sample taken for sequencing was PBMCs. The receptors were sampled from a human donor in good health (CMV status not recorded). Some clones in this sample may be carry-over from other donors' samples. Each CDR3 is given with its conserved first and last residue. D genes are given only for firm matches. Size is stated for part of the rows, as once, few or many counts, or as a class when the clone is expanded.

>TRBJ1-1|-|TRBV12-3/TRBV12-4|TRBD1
CASSFRDRAEAFF
TGTGCCAGCAGTTTCCGGGACAGAGCTGAAGCTTTCTTT
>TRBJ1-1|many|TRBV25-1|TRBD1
CASSGGTGNTEAFF
TGTGCCAGCAGTGGAGGGACAGGGAACACTGAAGCTTTCTTT
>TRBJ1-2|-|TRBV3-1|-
CASSQKRSPPANYGYTF
TGTGCCAGCAGCCAAAAAAGGAGTCCGCCAGCTAACTATGGCTACACCTTC
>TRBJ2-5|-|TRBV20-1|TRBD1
CSAGGQGETQYF
TGCAGTGCTGGCGGACAGGGTGAGACCCAGTACTTC
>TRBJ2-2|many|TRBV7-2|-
CASSLARGGELFF
TGTGCCAGCAGCTTAGCGCGGGGCGGGGAGCTGTTTTTT
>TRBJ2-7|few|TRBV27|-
CASKPLAAVYEQYF
TGTGCCAGCAAGCCACTAGCTGCTGTCTACGAGCAGTACTTC
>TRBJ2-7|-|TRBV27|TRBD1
CASSPWDRGPDGGYEQYF
TGTGCCAGCAGTCCCTGGGACAGGGGGCCAGACGGCGGCTACGAGCAGTACTTC
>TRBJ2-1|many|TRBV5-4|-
CASSLIPGRTRGNEQFF
TGTGCCAGCAGCTTGATTCCGGGCCGGACCCGTGGCAATGAGCAGTTCTTC
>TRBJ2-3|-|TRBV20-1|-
CSARDPRATDTQYF
TGCAGTGCTAGAGACCCCAGGGCCACAGATACGCAGTATTTT
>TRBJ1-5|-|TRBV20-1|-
CSASTRDQPQHF
TGCAGTGCTAGTACCAGGGATCAGCCCCAGCATTTT
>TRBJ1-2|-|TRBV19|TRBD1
CASSAERTGLYLYGYTF
TGTGCCAGTAGTGCGGAACGGACAGGTTTATACCTCTATGGCTACACCTTC
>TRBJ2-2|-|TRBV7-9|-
CASTISGLPQPGELFF
TGTGCCAGCACCATCAGCGGACTGCCCCAGCCCGGGGAGCTGTTTTTT
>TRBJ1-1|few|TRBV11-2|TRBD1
CASSLGDRANTEAFF
TGTGCCAGCAGCTTAGGGGACAGGGCGAACACTGAAGCTTTCTTT
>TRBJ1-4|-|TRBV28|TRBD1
CASSSGQGMEKLFF
TGTGCCAGCAGTTCGGGACAGGGGATGGAAAAACTGTTTTTT
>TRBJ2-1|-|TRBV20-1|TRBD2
CSAARTSNDEQFF
TGCAGTGCTGCCAGGACTAGTAACGATGAGCAGTTCTTC
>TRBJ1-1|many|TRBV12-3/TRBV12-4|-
CASSSQGSGAEAFF
TGTGCCAGCAGTTCGCAGGGGTCGGGCGCTGAAGCTTTCTTT
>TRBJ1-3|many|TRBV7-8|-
CASSFGVLSSGNTIYF
TGTGCCAGCAGCTTTGGGGTCCTGAGCTCTGGAAACACCATATATTTT
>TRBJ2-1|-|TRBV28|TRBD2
CASSPHHGTSGTITSFF
TGTGCCAGCAGTCCCCACCACGGGACTAGCGGGACCATCACCTCGTTCTTC
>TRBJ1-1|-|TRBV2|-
CASNKEMNTEAFF
TGTGCCAGCAATAAGGAGATGAACACTGAAGCTTTCTTT
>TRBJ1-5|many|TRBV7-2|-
CASSLKGDSNQPQHF
TGTGCCAGCAGCTTAAAGGGGGATAGCAATCAGCCCCAGCATTTT
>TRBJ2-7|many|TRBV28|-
CASRSTGVLEQYF
TGTGCCAGCAGATCCACAGGAGTGTTGGAGCAGTACTTC
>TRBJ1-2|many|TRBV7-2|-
CASSEKGRHGYTF
TGTGCCAGCAGCGAGAAGGGACGGCATGGCTACACCTTC
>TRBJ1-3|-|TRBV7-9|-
CASSFLGLGNTLYF
TGTGCCAGCAGCTTTCTGGGTCTTGGAAACACCCTATATTTT
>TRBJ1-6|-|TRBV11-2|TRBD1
CASSLGTGASNSPLHF
TGTGCCAGCAGCTTAGGGACAGGGGCTTCGAATTCACCCCTCCACTTT
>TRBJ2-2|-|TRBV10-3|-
CAISEGANTGELFF
TGTGCCATCAGTGAGGGCGCGAACACCGGGGAGCTGTTTTTT
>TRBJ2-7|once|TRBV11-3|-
CASSLYGGPSYEQYF
TGTGCCAGCAGCTTATACGGGGGCCCCTCCTACGAGCAGTACTTC
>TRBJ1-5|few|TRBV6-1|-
CASRYGQSNQPQHF
TGTGCCAGCCGGTACGGACAGAGCAATCAGCCCCAGCATTTT
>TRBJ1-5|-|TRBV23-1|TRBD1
CASSQPHPTGGGVRPQHF
TGCGCCAGCAGTCAGCCGCACCCGACAGGGGGGGGAGTGCGGCCCCAGCATTTT
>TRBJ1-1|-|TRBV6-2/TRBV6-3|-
CASGGTEAFF
TGTGCCAGCGGCGGCACTGAAGCTTTCTTT
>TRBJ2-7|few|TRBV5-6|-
CASSPVDQGAGEQYF
TGTGCCAGCAGCCCGGTCGATCAAGGGGCCGGGGAGCAGTACTTC
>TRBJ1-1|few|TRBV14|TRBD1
CASSGWDSLNTEAFF
TGTGCCAGCAGCGGATGGGACAGCTTGAACACTGAAGCTTTCTTT
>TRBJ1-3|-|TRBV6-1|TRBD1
CASCLFSGTGGSGNTIYF
TGTGCCAGCTGTCTTTTTTCCGGGACAGGAGGCTCTGGAAACACCATATATTTT